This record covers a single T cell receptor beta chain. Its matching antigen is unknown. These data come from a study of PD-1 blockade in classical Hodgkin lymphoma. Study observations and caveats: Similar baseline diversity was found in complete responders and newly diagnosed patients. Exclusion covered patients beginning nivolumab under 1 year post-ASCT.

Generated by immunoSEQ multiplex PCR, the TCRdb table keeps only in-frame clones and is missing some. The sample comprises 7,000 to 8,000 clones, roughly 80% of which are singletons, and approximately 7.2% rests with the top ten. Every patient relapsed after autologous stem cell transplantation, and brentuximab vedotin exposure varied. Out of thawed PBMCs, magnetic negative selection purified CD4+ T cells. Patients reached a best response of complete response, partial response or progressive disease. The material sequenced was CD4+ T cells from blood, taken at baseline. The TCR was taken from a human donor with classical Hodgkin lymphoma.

CDR3 amino acids: CATSRGQSGTNEKLFF. The DNA for the CDR3 is TGTGCCACCAGCAGAGGCCAATCGGGAACAAATGAAAAACTGTTTTTT. The chain joins TRBV15 to TRBJ1-4, with D hard to call. V lost 1 base and J 5 bases, leaving 14 bases between the germline ends. The length of the CDR3 is 16 residues. The germline CDR1 and CDR2 sequences are LNHNV and YYDKDF (reference sequence). Using reference TRBV15 and TRBJ1-4 for the parts outside the CDR3, the full variable domain is DAMVIQNPRYQVTQFGKPVTLSCSQTLNHNVMYWYQQKSSQAPKLLFHYYDKDFNNEADTPDNFQSRRPNTSFCFLDIRSPGLGDTAMYLCATSRGQSGTNEKLFFGSGTQLSVL.